Below, 2 T cell receptor beta chains from the same sample are listed, as sequenced in a study of shared T cell receptors in the human thymus. Here immunoSEQ multiplex PCR was the method, and the copy in TCRdb shows in-frame clones only, minus some. The sample has roughly 660,000 clones; around 89% are singletons. These data are also associated with another study on human thymus T cells.

Sequenced: thymocytes. All receptors come from a boy under two years old with a congenital heart defect.

This clone is a singleton in its sample. The rearrangement joins TRBV7-2 to TRBJ2-3, with 9 bases aligning to TRBD1. This CDR3 is built from 15 residues. J lost 4 bases, V lost 5 bases, and 7 bases had no gene match. Germline CDR1 and CDR2: SGHTA and FQGNSA. The CDR3 loop reads CASSLGQGGADTQYF. In DNA, the CDR3 is TGTGCCAGCAGCCTGGGACAGGGCGGTGCAGATACGCAGTATTTT.

The chain joins TRBV7-8 to TRBJ2-7; 9 bases map to TRBD1. CDR3 length: 16 residues. The V and J ends lost 0 bases and 3 bases, in that order; junction bases with no gene match: 6. From germline, CDR1 is SGHVS and CDR2 FQNEAQ. The CDR3 region has the DNA TGTGCCAGCAGCTTAGCCGGGACAGGGAACAGCTACGAGCAGTACTTC. It translates to CASSLAGTGNSYEQYF. Full variable domain (missing parts from reference TRBV7-8 and TRBJ2-7): GAGVSQSPRYKVAKRGQDVALRCDPISGHVSLFWYQQALGQGPEFLTYFQNEAQLDKSGLPSDRFFAERPEGSVSTLKIQRTQQEDSAVYLCASSLAGTGNSYEQYFGPGTRLTVT.